Following are 28 T cell receptor beta chains from one sample sequenced in a study of blood T cell repertoires in COVID-19. Sequencing used immunoSEQ multiplex PCR; TCRdb keeps in-frame clones, though not all of them. The sample lists 70,000 to 95,000 clones, around four fifths occurring once. Sequencing input: peripheral blood. These receptors were collected from a human donor in a cohort sampled during active COVID-19.

J is TRBJ1-3 and V is TRBV7-3; D remains ambiguous. CDR3 length equals 13 residues. Germline CDR1 reads SGHTA; CDR2 reads FQGTGA. V was cut by 11 bases and J by 0 bases, with 11 bases left in between. CDR3 sequence: CASQRVSGNTIYF. In nucleotides, the CDR3 is TGTGCCTCCCAGCGGGTCTCTGGAAACACCATATATTTT.

The chain carries TRBV19 and TRBJ1-3; the match to TRBD1 covers 8 bases. Germline V gives CDR1 LNHDA, CDR2 SQIVND (reference sequence). This CDR3 comprises 14 residues. Trimming cost V 5 bases and J 6 bases; bases outside gene matches: 6. The CDR3 is CASSFRQGANTIYF. In nucleotides, the CDR3 is TGTGCCAGTAGTTTTCGCCAGGGGGCAAACACCATATATTTT.

The chain combines TRBV9 with TRBJ1-2; D possibly corresponds to TRBD1 (5 bases). From germline, CDR1 is SGDLS and CDR2 YYNGEE. The CDR3 consists of 17 residues. Trimming removed 0 bases from V and 1 base from J, with 16 bases in between. CDR3 bases: TGTGCCAGCAGCGTAGGAGGTCGGACATCTGGTAACTATGGCTACACCTTC. Its protein product is CASSVGGRTSGNYGYTF.

The CDR3 sequence is CASSRTLAGTGELFF. The CDR3 DNA reads TGTGCCAGCAGCAGAACCCTAGCGGGCACCGGGGAGCTGTTTTTT. The V call is TRBV7-7, the J call TRBJ2-2; 8 positions match TRBD2. J was trimmed by 4 bases and V by 5 bases; bases with no gene match: 6. Germline V gives CDR1 SSHAT, CDR2 FNYEAQ (reference sequence). This CDR3 is built from 15 residues.

V is TRBV28 and J is TRBJ1-4; D unclear. The V end was cut by 5 bases, the J end by 6 bases, with 7 bases between. The CDR3 runs to 12 residues. Germline V gives CDR1 MDHEN, CDR2 SYDVKM. The CDR3 DNA follows: TGTGCCAGCAGTCTACTGTATGAAAAACTGTTTTTT. Encoded protein: CASSLLYEKLFF.

This clone turned up a few times. The rearrangement joins TRBV18 to TRBJ1-2; possible D gene TRBD1, 5 bases. V lost 3 bases, J lost 2 bases, and 13 bases lay in between. The CDR3 has 15 residues. The germline CDR1 and CDR2 sequences are KGHSH and LQKENI. The CDR3 here is CASSPKTDFNYGYTF. For the CDR3, the DNA is TGTGCCAGCTCACCTAAGACAGACTTCAACTATGGCTACACCTTC.

The chain recombines TRBV5-1 with TRBJ2-1, with D perhaps TRBD1 (6 bases). The CDR3 consists of 17 residues. The germline CDR1 and CDR2 sequences are SGHRS and YFSETQ. V dropped 2 bases and J dropped 0 bases, with 15 bases sitting between them. The CDR3 reads CASSLATGLSSYNEQFF. The CDR3 coding sequence is TGCGCCAGCAGCTTAGCGACAGGCTTAAGCTCCTACAATGAGCAGTTCTTC.

V usage is TRBV6-6 and J usage is TRBJ2-2, with D tentatively TRBD1 (5 bases). Trimming stripped 7 bases from V and 3 bases from J, with 15 bases between. The germline gives CDR1 MNHNY, CDR2 SVGAGI (reference sequence). The CDR3 is made up of 15 amino acids. The CDR3 loop reads CASIIRAEYTGELFF. The DNA for the CDR3 is TGTGCCAGCATCATCAGGGCGGAATACACCGGGGAGCTGTTTTTT.

The rearrangement joins TRBV28 to TRBJ2-2, with 10 positions matching TRBD1. The germline V gene encodes CDR1 MDHEN and CDR2 SYDVKM. V dropped 2 bases and J dropped 2; count of bases not matched to a gene: 2. CDR3 length equals 16 residues. The CDR3 bases are TGTGCCAGCAGTTTAGACAGGGGGCTTAACACCGGGGAGCTGTTTTTT. Its protein is CASSLDRGLNTGELFF.

V is TRBV4-1 and J is TRBJ1-1, with 9 bases fitting TRBD1. Germline CDR1 and CDR2: MGHRA and YSYEKL. This CDR3 comprises 18 residues. Trimming cost V 2 bases and J 1 base; bases outside gene matches: 11. CDR3: CASSQRPGQGVGNTEAFF. The CDR3 bases are TGCGCCAGCAGCCAAAGACCGGGACAGGGAGTAGGGAACACTGAAGCTTTCTTT.

The chain employs TRBV18 and TRBJ2-7; D gene unclear. Germline V gene lookup returns CDR1 KGHSH and CDR2 LQKENI. V was cut by 2 bases and J by 2 bases, with 7 bases left in between. The CDR3 extends over 13 amino acids. The CDR3 DNA reads as TGTGCCAGCTCACCAGTGAGTACCTACGAGCAGTACTTC. Translated, it gives CASSPVSTYEQYF.

The V and J genes are TRBV12-3 or TRBV12-4 and TRBJ2-3; TRBD2 might be the D (6 bases). Trimming stripped 3 bases from V and 7 bases from J, with 8 bases between. This CDR3 contains 12 residues. The CDR3: CASSFGRYTQYF. The CDR3 DNA reads TGTGCCAGCAGTTTTGGGAGGTATACGCAGTATTTT.

The J gene is TRBJ2-1, the V gene TRBV5-6; 10 positions agree with TRBD2. Unmatched junction bases numbered 12, after V lost 4 bases and J lost 8 bases. Germline V gene data show CDR1 as SGHDT and CDR2 as YYEEEE. CDR3 length: 16 amino acids. The CDR3 bases are TGTGCCAGCAGCCCGCTAGCGGGAGCTCGTGGGGATGAGCAGTTCTTC. This encodes CASSPLAGARGDEQFF.

This clone was counted ten times or more. J is TRBJ2-3 and V is TRBV29-1; a weak D match, TRBD1 (7 bases). CDR1 SQVTM and CDR2 ANQGSEA come from the germline V gene. The CDR3 loop spans 15 amino acids. The V and J ends lost 4 bases and 2 bases respectively, with 16 bases between them. This chain's CDR3 is CSVGAGGGNTDTQYF. The DNA of the CDR3 is TGCAGCGTTGGGGCAGGGGGAGGTAACACAGATACGCAGTATTTT.

This clone was counted once. This rearrangement joins TRBV28 to TRBJ1-3; 8 bases fit TRBD1. Germline values: CDR1 MDHEN, CDR2 SYDVKM. This CDR3 comprises 15 residues. V gave up 7 bases and J gave up 4 bases; unmatched junction bases: 9. Written as DNA, the CDR3 is TGTGCCAGCACTATCACGGGGACAGGCGGAAACACCATATATTTT. This gives the protein CASTITGTGGNTIYF.

The chain carries TRBV15 and TRBJ2-5; 8 positions agree with TRBD2. The ends lost 6 bases at V and 7 bases at J; junction bases unmatched: 13. The germline V gene has CDR1 LNHNV and CDR2 YYDKDF (reference sequence). The CDR3 length is 15 residues. CDR3 amino acids: CATSWLAGGEVTQYF. The DNA for the CDR3 is TGTGCCACCAGTTGGTTGGCGGGAGGAGAAGTGACCCAGTACTTC.

The rearrangement joins TRBV28 to TRBJ1-5, with D possibly being TRBD1 (6 bases). The germline V and J ends were trimmed by 3 bases and 1 base, with 13 bases remaining between them. Germline V gene data show CDR1 as MDHEN and CDR2 as SYDVKM. The CDR3 spans 16 residues. As DNA, the CDR3 is TGTGCCAGCAGTTTCGGTGGGGGCTGGAGCAATCAGCCCCAGCATTTT. It translates to CASSFGGGWSNQPQHF.

The rearrangement uses TRBV23-1 and TRBJ2-7; 12 bases line up with TRBD1. TRBV23-1 is known as an ORF, though its function is uncertain. The CDR3 runs to 19 residues. V lost 3 bases, J lost 7 bases, and 19 bases stayed unmatched. The CDR3 sequence: CASSHPTEYGTGGRREQYF. CDR3 sequence (DNA): TGCGCCAGCAGTCATCCCACAGAGTACGGGACAGGGGGCCGGAGGGAGCAGTACTTC.

V usage is TRBV7-2 and J usage is TRBJ1-2; possible D gene TRBD1, 5 bases. This CDR3 region has 11 residues. Trimming left V 5 bases short and J 13 bases short, with 14 bases between. Germline values: CDR1 SGHTA, CDR2 FQGNSA. The CDR3 is CASSPSGVSTF. As DNA, the CDR3 is TGTGCCAGCAGCCCCTCGGGGGTGTCCACCTTC.

The chain links TRBV18 to TRBJ1-1, with D unresolved. Germline CDR1 reads KGHSH; CDR2 reads LQKENI. CDR3 length equals 13 residues. Trimming cost V 6 bases and J 1 base, with 9 bases left between them. CDR3: CASSLSRNTEAFF. In DNA form, the CDR3 reads TGTGCCAGCTCTCTAAGTCGGAACACTGAAGCTTTCTTT.

The V gene is TRBV6-5, the J gene TRBJ2-3; 10 nucleotides agree with TRBD2. Germline CDR1 is MNHEY and CDR2 is SVGAGI. After removal of 2 bases from V and 9 bases from J, the junction contained 2 bases not matched to a gene. The CDR3 has 13 residues. CDR3 in DNA: TGTGCCAGCAGTTACGGAGCGGGGGGGACGCAGTATTTT. It is translated as CASSYGAGGTQYF.

The DNA for the CDR3 is TGTGCCAGCAGTTACAGGGACAGGGGGCTGAACACTGAAGCTTTCTTT. Encoded protein: CASSYRDRGLNTEAFF. The chain is built from TRBV6-5 and TRBJ1-1, with TRBD1 matching 12 bases. This CDR3 has 16 residues. Germline V gene data show CDR1 as MNHEY and CDR2 as SVGAGI. V lost 2 bases and J lost 0; bases outside the gene matches: 1.

In this sample, this clone turned up once. This rearrangement joins TRBV4-1 to TRBJ2-1; the match to TRBD2 covers 10 bases. The CDR3 consists of 21 residues. The V and J ends lost 0 bases and 1 base, in that order; junction bases with no gene match: 15. CDR1 MGHRA and CDR2 YSYEKL come from the germline V gene. The CDR3 region is CASSQDRVGASGGFSYNEQFF. CDR3 sequence (DNA): TGCGCCAGCAGCCAAGATCGGGTGGGAGCTAGCGGGGGTTTTTCCTACAATGAGCAGTTCTTC.

The chain couples TRBV2 to TRBJ2-2, with 8 bases fitting TRBD2. V was clipped by 2 bases and J by 6 bases; unmatched bases: 5. The CDR3 is made up of 15 amino acids. Germline loops: CDR1 SNHLY, CDR2 FYNNEI. CDR3 bases: TGTGCCAGCAGTGAAACACTAGCGGCGGCCGGGGAGCTGTTTTTT. Its translation: CASSETLAAAGELFF.

The V gene is TRBV5-1, the J gene TRBJ2-5; D not resolved. The CDR3 is 13 amino acids. V was pared by 2 bases and J by 3 bases, with 8 bases between. Germline values: CDR1 SGHRS, CDR2 YFSETQ. The CDR3 is CASSFADKETQYF. The CDR3 DNA is TGCGCCAGCAGCTTCGCCGACAAAGAGACCCAGTACTTC.

This clone appeared a single time. The V call is TRBV13, the J call TRBJ2-7, with 10 nucleotides matching TRBD1. Germline V gene sequence: CDR1 PRHDT, CDR2 FYEKMQ (reference sequence). The V and J ends lost 5 bases and 7 bases, in that order; junction bases with no gene match: 11. The CDR3 consists of 15 residues. This CDR3 reads CASSTLSPGQGEQYF. The CDR3, as DNA: TGTGCCAGCAGCACCCTCTCCCCGGGACAGGGGGAGCAGTACTTC.

This rearrangement joins TRBV7-2 to TRBJ1-4; possible D gene TRBD1, 5 bases. The germline V and J ends were trimmed by 2 bases and 7 bases, with 14 bases remaining between them. The CDR3 loop spans 15 amino acids. CDR1 and CDR2 (germline): SGHTA, FQGNSA. CDR3: CASSLSQGGSEKLFF. Here the CDR3 DNA reads TGTGCCAGCAGCTTAAGTCAGGGCGGTAGTGAAAAACTGTTTTTT.

The rearrangement links TRBV5-6 to TRBJ2-2, with D perhaps matching TRBD2 (6 bases). This CDR3 has 15 amino acids. The V gene's germline CDR1 is SGHDT and CDR2 YYEEEE. Trimming removed 1 base from V and 4 bases from J, with 11 bases in between. The CDR3 DNA reads as TGTGCCAGCAGCTTGACCGGGGGAAGCACCGGGGAGCTGTTTTTT. It codes for CASSLTGGSTGELFF.